What follows is one T cell receptor beta chain and its context. Its target is unknown. This entry belongs to a study of CD4 T cells in relation to SARS-CoV-2 and coronaviruses. In the study overall: Shared crossreactive spike epitopes were mapped to their HLA restriction. Findings and caveats of the study: Each donor contributed either pre-pandemic or post-infection samples, not both. Compared with monoreactive clones, crossreactive clones showed significantly weaker SARS-CoV-2 expansion.

Measured with immunoSEQ multiplex PCR; TCRdb has only the in-frame clones, and not every one. The sample lists around 11,000 clones, around 86% occurring once. Looked up from germline, CDR1 is LNHDA and CDR2 is SQIVND (reference sequence). V lost 5 bases and J 5 bases, leaving 18 bases between the germline ends. The CDR3 loop spans 15 amino acids. V usage is TRBV19 and J usage is TRBJ2-5; D possibly corresponds to TRBD1 (7 bases). Material for sequencing was naive CD4+ T cells from PBMCs. Subset reported: naive CD4+ T cells isolated by negative enrichment. This receptor was identified in an adult with COVID-19. In DNA, the CDR3 is TGTGCCAGTAGTCAGGGGGGCCTAATTAGGGAGACCCAGTACTTC. Amino acids: CASSQGGLIRETQYF.